This record looks at one T cell receptor (beta chain) sequence and its context. CDR1 and CDR2 from the germline V gene are LGHNA and YNFKEQ. The CDR3 contains 17 residues. V lost 0 bases, J lost 0 bases, and 12 bases lay in between. The sample is drawn from a study of blood T cell repertoires in COVID-19. Overall study: COVID-19 samples collected from the United States, Italy and Spain covered acute and convalescent phases. In each case, the material was cDNA or gDNA derived from T cells, B-cell-depleted T cells, or PBMCs.

Methods used by the authors: How many nucleated cells were present was estimated from reference gene primer amplification. Sequencing used immunoSEQ multiplex PCR; TCRdb keeps in-frame clones, though not all of them. That table supplies the V and J calls and clone size; D and trimming were determined from the DNA. The table lists about 120,000 clones, 75% to 80% of them singletons, with about a sixth in the top ten. J is TRBJ2-1 and V is TRBV4-2, with D hard to call. This clonotype was sampled from a woman older than 75 with active or convalescent COVID-19. The sequenced sample was peripheral blood. The chain's CDR3 is CASSQDLAVSSYNEQFF. The CDR3 coding sequence is TGTGCCAGCAGCCAAGATCTGGCTGTAAGCTCCTACAATGAGCAGTTCTTC.